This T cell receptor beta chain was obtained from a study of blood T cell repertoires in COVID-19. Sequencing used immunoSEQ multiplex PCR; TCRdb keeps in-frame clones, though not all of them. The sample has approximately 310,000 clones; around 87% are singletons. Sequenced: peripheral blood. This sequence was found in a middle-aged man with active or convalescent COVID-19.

CDR3: CASNEDRNQPQHF. In nucleotides, the CDR3 is TGTGCCAGTAATGAGGACAGGAATCAGCCCCAGCATTTT. This chain links TRBV19 with TRBJ1-5, with 7 bases fitting TRBD1. This CDR3 has 13 residues. Looked up from germline, CDR1 is LNHDA and CDR2 is SQIVND (reference sequence). V dropped 7 bases and J dropped 4; count of bases not matched to a gene: 4.